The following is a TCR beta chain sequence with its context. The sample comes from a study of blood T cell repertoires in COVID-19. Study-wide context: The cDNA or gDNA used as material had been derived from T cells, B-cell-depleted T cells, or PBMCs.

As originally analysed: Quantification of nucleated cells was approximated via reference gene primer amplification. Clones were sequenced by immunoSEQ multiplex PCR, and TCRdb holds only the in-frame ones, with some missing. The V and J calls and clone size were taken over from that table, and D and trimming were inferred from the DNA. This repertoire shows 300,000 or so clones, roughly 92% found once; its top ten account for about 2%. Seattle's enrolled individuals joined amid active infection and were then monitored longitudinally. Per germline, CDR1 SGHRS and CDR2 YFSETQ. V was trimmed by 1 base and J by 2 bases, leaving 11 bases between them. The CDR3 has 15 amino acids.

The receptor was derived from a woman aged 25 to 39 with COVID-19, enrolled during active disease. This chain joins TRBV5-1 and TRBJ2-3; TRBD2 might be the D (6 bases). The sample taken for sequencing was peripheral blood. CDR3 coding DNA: TGCGCCAGCAGCTTGACTAGCAAACCCACAGATACGCAGTATTTT. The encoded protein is CASSLTSKPTDTQYF.